This T cell receptor (beta chain) derives from a study of OX40 agonist ivuxolimab in advanced cancers. About the study as a whole: Ivuxolimab, which targeted the costimulatory receptor OX40 (CD134), was an agonistic, fully human IgG2 monoclonal antibody. In the dose-escalation cohort, more than 75% of patients were male, and the mean age was roughly 60 years, with a range of 23 to 79. The paper reports the monotherapy dose-escalation portion (N = 52 patients) of the phase I ivuxolimab trial. Prior anti-PD-1, anti-PD-L1 or anti-CTLA-4 therapy was permitted, and checkpoint inhibitors had been received by around 40% of dose-escalation patients. Of the roughly 52 dose-escalation patients, hepatocellular carcinoma was present in 19, melanoma in approximately 15, renal cell carcinoma in 9 and head and neck cancer in 9. Three dose-escalation patients achieved partial responses, one with hepatocellular carcinoma and two with cutaneous melanoma. The point of sequencing TCRbeta in the periphery was to test whether ivuxolimab changed TCR sequence diversity and drove clonal T-cell expansion. Intravenous ivuxolimab was administered to patients every 2 weeks at six dose levels: 0.01, 0.1, 0.3, 1.5, 3 and 10 mg/kg. General conclusions and limits of the study: After ivuxolimab, more expanded clones were found on average in CD8+ T cells than in CD4+ T cells. At doses from 0.1 to 3.0 mg/kg, clonal expansion was seen in both CD4+ and CD8+ blood T cells between baseline and week 6. In the 0.1-3.0 mg/kg groups, partial responders had among the lowest normalized peripheral clonal expansion, particularly in CD8+ T cells. Low levels of normalized T-cell clonal expansion were also seen in some nonresponding patients. The antigen specificity of the peripheral T cells that underwent clonal expansion was not determined.

The germline V gene supplies CDR1 ENHRY and CDR2 SYGVKD. The CDR3 goes from the cysteine to the phenylalanine over 14 residues. Only the CDR3 portion is preserved as DNA: 42 bases, with reading frame beginning at the first base. V is cut by 4 bases and J by 0 bases, and the space between the germline ends is 9 bases. Comment on this clone: This clone's antigen is unknown. Base qualities were left out, and no much larger clone turns up one base away.

Patients with autoimmune disease history or receiving systemic immunosuppression were excluded from the trial. Peripheral blood for TCR sequencing was drawn from every dose cohort at baseline, at cycle 4 day 1 and at cycle 7 day 1. The samples were taken from a phase I, first-in-human, multicenter, open-label dose-escalation trial of ivuxolimab. Adults with locally advanced or metastatic head and neck squamous cell, hepatocellular, melanoma or renal cell carcinoma were enrolled in the trial. Before TCR sequencing, CD4+ and CD8+ T cells were separately sorted from peripheral blood. For sequencing of the TCRbeta CDR3 region, genomic DNA was extracted from the sorted cells. TCRbeta CDR3 regions were sequenced using the immunoSEQ Assay. The table was pulled from immuneACCESS by TCRdb, which kept in-frame rearrangements only. Such tables lose some clones; where checked, under half of the loss comes from unresolved V genes, and the rest has no known cause. The sample table contains approximately 50,000 clones; only one count was recorded for roughly four fifths of them. The ten largest clones take up 3.5% to 4% of the sample.

The sequence derives from an adult with an advanced solid tumor such as melanoma, head and neck, liver or kidney cancer. Sequencing used CD4+ or CD8+ T cells sorted from blood, obtained in a trial of the OX40 agonist ivuxolimab. The chain links TRBV10-3 with TRBJ1-1, with TRBD1 perhaps the D gene, on 6 matching bases. The nucleotide sequence reads TGTGCCATCAGTGGCGGGGGCATGAACACTGAAGCTTTCTTT. Translated, it gives CAISGGGMNTEAFF.